Listed here is a single TCR beta chain. The target antigen is unknown. These data come from a study of PD-1 blockade in classical Hodgkin lymphoma. Whole-study findings and limits: No one has yet defined what causes the repertoire differences, which may be disease activity or prior therapy. Complete responders showed a baseline diversity that resembled the diversity of newly diagnosed patients. Significant TCR diversity gains by C4D1 occurred in CD4+ but not CD8+ cells.

Time point indicated: cycle 4 day 1 (C4D1), after 5 to 7 weeks of nivolumab. Every patient relapsed after autologous stem cell transplantation, and brentuximab vedotin exposure varied. The authors purified CD4+ T cells from thawed PBMCs by magnetic negative selection. Patients had relapsed/refractory classical Hodgkin lymphoma with complete response, partial response or progressive disease as best response. Data came from immunoSEQ multiplex PCR; TCRdb stores just in-frame clones and leaves some out. The data hold about 27,000 clones, with about 85% observed a single time. In germline, CDR1 is WNHNN, CDR2 SYGVQD (reference sequence). The V and J ends lost 3 bases and 5 bases, in that order; junction bases with no gene match: 18. There are 18 residues in the CDR3.

The origin of this receptor is a human donor with classical Hodgkin lymphoma. The chain links TRBV10-1 to TRBJ2-7, with TRBD2 matching over 8 bases. The material was CD4+ T cells from blood, obtained before the fourth cycle of nivolumab. The CDR3 coding sequence is TGCGCCAGCAGTGAAGCGGGAGTCTATCAGGCCGGCGTCAACGAGCAGTACTTC. As protein: CASSEAGVYQAGVNEQYF.